This record covers a single T cell receptor beta chain. Sequencing was performed with immunoSEQ multiplex PCR; in TCRdb, only in-frame clones are kept and a portion is missing. The sample lists under 500,000 clones, roughly 89% occurring once. This entry belongs to a study of blood T cell repertoires in COVID-19. Study-wide background: Samples of COVID-19 (acute and convalescent) were obtained from the United States, Italy and Spain. T cells, B-cell-depleted T cells, or PBMCs provided the cDNA or gDNA that served as material.

This CDR3 is 15 amino acids long. With 0 bases clipped from V and 4 bases from J, the junction kept 4 bases outside the gene matches. CDR1 and CDR2 from the germline V gene are MGHRA and YSYEKL. The source is a woman younger than 45 with acute or convalescent COVID-19. Material: peripheral blood. V and J are TRBV4-1 and TRBJ2-7; 9 bases are a match to TRBD2. The CDR3 is CASSQDQREAYEQYF. In DNA form, the CDR3 reads TGCGCCAGCAGCCAAGACCAGCGGGAGGCGTACGAGCAGTACTTC.